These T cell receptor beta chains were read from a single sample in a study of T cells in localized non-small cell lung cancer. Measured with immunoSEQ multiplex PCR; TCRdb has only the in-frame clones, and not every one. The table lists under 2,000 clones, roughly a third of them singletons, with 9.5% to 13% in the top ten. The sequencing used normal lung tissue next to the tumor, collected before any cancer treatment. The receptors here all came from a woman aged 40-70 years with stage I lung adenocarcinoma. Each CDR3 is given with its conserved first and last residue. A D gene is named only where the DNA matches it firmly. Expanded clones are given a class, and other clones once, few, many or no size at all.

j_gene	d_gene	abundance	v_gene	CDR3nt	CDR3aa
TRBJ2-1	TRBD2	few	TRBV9	TGTGCCAGCAGCGTGACCAGCGGGGGGGAGCAGTTCTTC	CASSVTSGGEQFF
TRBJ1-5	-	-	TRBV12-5	TGTGCTAGTTGTTGGGACGACAATCAGCCCCAGCATTTT	CASCWDDNQPQHF
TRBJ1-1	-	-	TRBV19	TGTGCCAGTAGTACACAACCGGACAGCACTGAAGCTTTCTTT	CASSTQPDSTEAFF
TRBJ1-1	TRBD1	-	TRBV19	TGTGCCAGTAGTCAATCGGGACAGATTAACACTGAAGCTTTCTTT	CASSQSGQINTEAFF
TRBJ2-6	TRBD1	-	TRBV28	TGTGCCAGCAGTCCGGCACTCGGGACAGGGACAGGGGCCAACGTCCTGACTTTC	CASSPALGTGTGANVLTF
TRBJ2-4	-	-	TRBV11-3	TGTGCCAGCAGCCCGGACCTAGCCAAAAACATTCAGTACTTC	CASSPDLAKNIQYF
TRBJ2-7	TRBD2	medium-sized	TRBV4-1	TGCGCCAGCAGCCAAGCTACGGGAGGGCGCGAGCAGTACTTC	CASSQATGGREQYF
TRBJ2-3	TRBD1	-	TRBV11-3	TGTGCCAGCAGCCAGACAGGGGGCTCGGGCACAGATACGCAGTATTTT	CASSQTGGSGTDTQYF
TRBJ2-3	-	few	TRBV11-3	TGTGCCAGCAGCTTGGCCAATGGGGCAACAGATACGCAGTATTTT	CASSLANGATDTQYF
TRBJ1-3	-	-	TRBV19	TGTGCCAGTCAACCAATGAGCTCTGGAAACACCATATATTTT	CASQPMSSGNTIYF
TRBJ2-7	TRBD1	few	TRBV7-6	TGTGCCAGCAGCTTAATTTTTACAGGGGGAACCTACTACGAGCAGTACTTC	CASSLIFTGGTYYEQYF
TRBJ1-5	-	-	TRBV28	TGTGCCAGCACTCAACAGGGAAATCAGCCCCAGCATTTT	CASTQQGNQPQHF
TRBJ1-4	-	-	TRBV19	TGTGCCAGTGCAGGTGGAGGTACTAATGAAAAACTGTTTTTT	CASAGGGTNEKLFF
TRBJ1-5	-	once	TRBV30	TGTGCCGCGGCGCGAGGGGAGAGTCAGCCCCAGCATTTT	CAAARGESQPQHF
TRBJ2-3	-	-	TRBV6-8	TGTGCCAGCAGTAGGGACAGCACAGATACGCAGTATTTT	CASSRDSTDTQYF
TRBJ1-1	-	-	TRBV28	TGTGCCAGCAGTCTCATGAACACTGAAGCTTTCTTT	CASSLMNTEAFF
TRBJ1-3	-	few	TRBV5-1	TGCGCCAGCAGCCCCAAGGAAGTTGGAAACACCATATATTTT	CASSPKEVGNTIYF
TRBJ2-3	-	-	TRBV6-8	TGTGCCAGCAGTCCGGACGGGACAACAGATACGCAGTATTTT	CASSPDGTTDTQYF
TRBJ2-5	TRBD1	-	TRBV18	TGTGCCAGCTCACCACGGGACAGCCACGATGGGGAGACCCAGTACTTC	CASSPRDSHDGETQYF
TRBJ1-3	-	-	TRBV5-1	TGCGCCAGCAGCGACGCAGCCTCTGGAAACACCATATATTTT	CASSDAASGNTIYF
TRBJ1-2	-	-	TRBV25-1	TGTGCCAGCAGTGAGGGAGGAACCAACTATGGCTACACCTTC	CASSEGGTNYGYTF
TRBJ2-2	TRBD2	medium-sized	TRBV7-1	TGTGCCAGCAGCTTAACCCTAGCGGGAGGTGACACCGGGGAGCTGTTTTTT	CASSLTLAGGDTGELFF
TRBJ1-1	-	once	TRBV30	TGTGCCTGGAGTGTACAAGGGGACACTGAAGCTTTCTTT	CAWSVQGDTEAFF
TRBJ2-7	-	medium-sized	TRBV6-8	TGTGCCAGCAGAGAACCGGGACGGGGCTCCTACGAGCAGTACTTC	CASREPGRGSYEQYF
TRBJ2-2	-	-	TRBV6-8	TGTGCCAGCGGCACAGATAGTGCCCCGACGAACACCGGGGAGCTGTTTTTT	CASGTDSAPTNTGELFF
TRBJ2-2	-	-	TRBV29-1	TGCAGCGTTGAGGGGCAGGGGGGTACCGGGGAGCTGTTTTTT	CSVEGQGGTGELFF
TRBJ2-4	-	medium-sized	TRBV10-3	TGTGCCATCAGTGAGAGGGACATGGACATTCAGTACTTC	CAISERDMDIQYF
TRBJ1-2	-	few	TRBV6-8	TGTGCCAGCAGTTACTCCGCCAGGGATGACTACACCTTC	CASSYSARDDYTF
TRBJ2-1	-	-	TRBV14	TGTGCCAGCAGTCTATTGGATGAGCAGTTCTTC	CASSLLDEQFF
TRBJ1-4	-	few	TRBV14	TGTGCCAGCAGACTCGGGGCAAGCACAAATGAAAAACTGTTTTTT	CASRLGASTNEKLFF